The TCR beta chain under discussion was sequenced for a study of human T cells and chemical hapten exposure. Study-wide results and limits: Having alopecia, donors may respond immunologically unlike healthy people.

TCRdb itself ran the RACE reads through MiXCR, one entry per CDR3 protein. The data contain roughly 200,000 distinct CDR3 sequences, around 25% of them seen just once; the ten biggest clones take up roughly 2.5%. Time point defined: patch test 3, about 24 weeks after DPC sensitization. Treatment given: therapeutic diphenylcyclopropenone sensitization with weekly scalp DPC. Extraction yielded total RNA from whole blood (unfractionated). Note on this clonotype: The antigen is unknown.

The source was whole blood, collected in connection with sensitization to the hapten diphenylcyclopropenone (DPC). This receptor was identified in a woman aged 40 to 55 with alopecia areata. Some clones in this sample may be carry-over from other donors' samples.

The CDR3 DNA is TGTGCCATCGGAACTAGTCGGGACACCGGGGAGCTGTTTTTT. Protein product: CAIGTSRDTGELFF. This chain joins TRBV10-3 and TRBJ2-2; D might be TRBD2 (5 bases). There are 14 residues in the CDR3. V dropped 8 bases and J dropped 3 bases, with 13 bases sitting between them. The germline gives CDR1 ENHRY, CDR2 SYGVKD.